What follows are 30 T cell receptor beta chains derived from one specimen sequenced in a study of cytomegalovirus exposure and HLA in healthy donors. The PCR had 60 Vbeta and 13 Jbeta primers. Only in-frame clones appear in the TCRdb table, and some are missing; sequencing was by immunoSEQ multiplex PCR. The top ten hold less than 2% of the sample, which has some 190,000 clones, roughly four fifths seen once. Sequenced input: PBMCs. The receptors were sampled from a man between 18 and 29 years old in good health and CMV-seronegative.

This clone was detected only a few times. The chain recombines TRBV7-9 with TRBJ1-4; weak D call: TRBD1 (6 bases). The CDR3 extends over 15 amino acids. CDR1 and CDR2 from the germline V gene are SEHNR and FQNEAQ (reference sequence). Trimming stripped 5 bases from V and 6 bases from J, with 16 bases between. CDR3 sequence reads: CASSPGRGADEKLFF. CDR3 bases: TGTGCCAGCAGCCCTGGTCGGGGGGCGGATGAAAAACTGTTTTTT.

The rearrangement links TRBV5-1 to TRBJ1-2; D is undetermined. V lost 1 base and J lost 2, with 6 bases in between. Per the germline V gene, CDR1 is SGHRS and CDR2 is YFSETQ. The CDR3 sequence is 13 residues long. The CDR3 is CASSLSVNYGYTF. DNA of the CDR3: TGCGCCAGCAGCTTGTCCGTGAACTATGGCTACACCTTC. Combining the CDR3 with reference TRBV5-1 and TRBJ1-2 gives the whole variable domain KAGVTQTPRYLIKTRGQQVTLSCSPISGHRSVSWYQQTPGQGLQFLFEYFSETQRNKGNFPGRFSGRQFSNSRSEMNVSTLELGDSALYLCASSLSVNYGYTFGSGTRLTVV.

The J gene is TRBJ1-1, the V gene TRBV7-2; 8 bases agree with TRBD1. Trimming at V came to 5 bases and at J to 6 bases, leaving 11 bases not matched to a gene. The CDR3 contains 15 residues. Germline-derived CDR1 and CDR2 are SGHTA and FQGNSA. CDR3 region: CASSLRGRGQAEAFF. The CDR3 DNA reads as TGTGCCAGCAGCCTCCGGGGCAGGGGGCAAGCTGAAGCTTTCTTT.

The V and J genes are TRBV27 and TRBJ2-5; 12 bases match TRBD2. With 6 bases clipped from V and 2 bases from J, the junction kept 4 bases outside the gene matches. The germline gives CDR1 MNHEY, CDR2 SMNVEV (reference sequence). CDR3 length: 15 residues. The CDR3 protein is CASSSGLAGQETQYF. The CDR3 coding sequence is TGTGCCAGCAGCTCTGGACTAGCGGGACAAGAGACCCAGTACTTC.

A single count supports this clone. The chain couples TRBV5-4 to TRBJ2-5; 7 nucleotides match TRBD2. The CDR3 runs 16 residues. V lost 0 bases and J lost 5; bases outside the gene matches: 10. CDR1 is SGHNT and CDR2 is YYREEE in the germline V gene (reference sequence). As DNA, the CDR3 is TGTGCCAGCAGCTTGGATCTGGTGGGAGGGTCGGAGACCCAGTACTTC. This codes for CASSLDLVGGSETQYF.

The chain has TRBV5-3 and TRBJ1-1; 7 bases match TRBD1. TRBV5-3 is labeled an ORF, and its function is uncertain. V gave up 5 bases and J gave up 2 bases; unmatched junction bases: 15. CDR3 length: 17 amino acids. CDR3 protein: CARRPQAGRDRNTEAFF. In nucleotides, the CDR3 is TGTGCCAGAAGGCCACAGGCGGGACGGGACAGAAACACTGAAGCTTTCTTT.

The rearrangement links TRBV5-1 to TRBJ2-3, with a weak D call TRBD1 (5 bases). V dropped 0 bases and J dropped 1 base, with 6 bases sitting between them. Per the germline V gene, CDR1 is SGHRS and CDR2 is YFSETQ. The CDR3 extends over 14 amino acids. CDR3 DNA: TGCGCCAGCAGCTTGGTGGGGCGCACAGATACGCAGTATTTT. Amino acids: CASSLVGRTDTQYF. Drawing the rest from reference TRBV5-1 and TRBJ2-3, the complete variable domain is KAGVTQTPRYLIKTRGQQVTLSCSPISGHRSVSWYQQTPGQGLQFLFEYFSETQRNKGNFPGRFSGRQFSNSRSEMNVSTLELGDSALYLCASSLVGRTDTQYFGPGTRLTVL.

The chain is built from TRBV10-1 and TRBJ2-7; D may be TRBD2 (5 bases). CDR1 and CDR2 (germline): WNHNN, SYGVQD (reference sequence). This CDR3 is 15 amino acids long. Trimming took off 6 bases at V and 1 base at J, with 16 bases between the two ends. The DNA for the CDR3 is TGCGCCAGCAGGATCGGGGTACGGACTTCCTACGAGCAGTACTTC. Translating gives CASRIGVRTSYEQYF.

V is TRBV19 and J is TRBJ1-3; unclear D gene. CDR3 size: 14 residues. The germline V gene has CDR1 LNHDA and CDR2 SQIVND (reference sequence). V lost 6 bases and J lost 2, with 11 bases in between. The CDR3 DNA sequence: TGTGCCAGTAGGGCCCGTCGAACTGGAAACACCATATATTTT. Its protein is CASRARRTGNTIYF.

The J gene is TRBJ1-3, the V gene TRBV4-1, with 10 bases fitting TRBD1. Germline V gives CDR1 MGHRA, CDR2 YSYEKL. V lost 0 bases and J lost 2; bases outside the gene matches: 10. The CDR3 has 19 residues. The CDR3 DNA is TGCGCCAGCAGCCAAGACGGGACAGGGGTATCATCGGCTGGAAACACCATATATTTT. It is translated as CASSQDGTGVSSAGNTIYF.

The DNA of the CDR3 is TGTGCCAGCAGCCTCGGGACTTTCAGCAATCAGCCCCAGCATTTT. Its translation: CASSLGTFSNQPQHF. V usage is TRBV5-6 and J usage is TRBJ1-5; D possibly corresponds to TRBD1 (5 bases). The CDR3 has 15 amino acids. CDR1 and CDR2 from the germline V gene are SGHDT and YYEEEE. Between the trimmed V and J ends, which lost 4 bases and 1 base, there was a span of 12 bases.

The gene calls are TRBV19 and TRBJ2-5, with TRBD2 matching 11 bases. The assigned J gene may be wrong: the sequence end matches TRBJ2-7 better. CDR3 length: 20 residues. Germline loops: CDR1 LNHDA, CDR2 SQIVND (reference sequence). The chain's CDR3 is CASSIDGNSLAGALRGEQYF. CDR3 in DNA: TGTGCCAGTAGTATAGATGGGAACTCACTAGCGGGAGCCCTCCGAGGCGAGCAGTACTTC.

This clone was seen a handful of times. In the same sample, other DNA sequences code for this CDR3. V is TRBV19 and J is TRBJ2-7; TRBD2 agrees at 7 bases. The CDR3 has 15 amino acids. Trimming cost V 4 bases and J 5 bases; bases outside gene matches: 11. The germline V gene encodes CDR1 LNHDA and CDR2 SQIVND (reference sequence). The CDR3 sequence: CASSTLAERFHEQYF. The CDR3 DNA is TGTGCCAGTAGTACTCTAGCGGAAAGGTTCCACGAGCAGTACTTC.

This chain uses TRBV7-8 with TRBJ2-7; 10 bases are a match to TRBD2. Looked up from germline, CDR1 is SGHVS and CDR2 is FQNEAQ. V lost 3 bases and J lost 10; bases outside the gene matches: 9. CDR3 length equals 14 residues. The CDR3 here is CASSFGTSEPPQYF. The CDR3 region has the DNA TGTGCCAGCAGCTTCGGGACTAGCGAACCCCCTCAGTACTTC.

V usage is TRBV29-1 and J usage is TRBJ1-1, with D tentatively TRBD1 (5 bases). The germline V and J ends were trimmed by 6 bases and 3 bases, with 23 bases remaining between them. There are 16 residues in the CDR3. Germline V gene data show CDR1 as SQVTM and CDR2 as ANQGSEA. The CDR3 nucleotides are TGCAGCGTGGCCGGGACTCCCGTCGTGGGGGACACTGAAGCTTTCTTT. This codes for CSVAGTPVVGDTEAFF.

The chain recombines TRBV11-2 with TRBJ2-7, with 16 bases aligning to TRBD2. Trimming took 7 bases from V and 7 from J; bases not matched to a gene: 7. CDR1 is SGHAT, CDR2 FQNNGV, per germline. This CDR3 is built from 15 residues. The DNA of the CDR3 is TGTGCCAGCACAGGGACTAGCGGGAGGGCCCGGGAGCAGTACTTC. This encodes CASTGTSGRAREQYF.

The V gene is TRBV29-1, the J gene TRBJ1-1; possible D gene TRBD1, 5 bases. This CDR3 has 13 residues. Trimming left V 4 bases short and J 0 bases short, with 9 bases between. CDR1 is SQVTM and CDR2 is ANQGSEA in the germline V gene. This CDR3 is CSVVEGVNTEAFF. The CDR3, as DNA: TGCAGCGTTGTGGAAGGGGTGAACACTGAAGCTTTCTTT. Together with reference TRBV29-1 and TRBJ1-1, the CDR3 gives the full variable domain: SAVISQKPSRDICQRGTSLTIQCQVDSQVTMMFWYRQQPGQSLTLIATANQGSEATYESGFVIDKFPISRPNLTFSTLTVSNMSPEDSSIYLCSVVEGVNTEAFFGQGTRLTVV.

CDR3 DNA sequence: TGTGCCAGCAGTTCAGTTGGCAGGGTAGGGATCGGGGAGCTGTTTTTT. Amino acid sequence: CASSSVGRVGIGELFF. V gene TRBV28 combines with J gene TRBJ2-2, with D tentatively TRBD1 (5 bases). Germline CDR1 reads MDHEN; CDR2 reads SYDVKM. The CDR3 loop spans 16 amino acids. The V gene lost 4 bases and the J gene lost 7 bases, with 19 bases spanning the gap.

The V call is TRBV27, the J call TRBJ1-6; D may be TRBD1 (6 bases). This CDR3 contains 16 residues. The V gene lost 5 bases and the J gene lost 1 base, with 12 bases spanning the gap. Germline V CDR1 and CDR2: MNHEY, SMNVEV (reference sequence). The CDR3 sequence: CASSLTGFSYNSPLHF. CDR3 nucleotides: TGTGCCAGCAGTCTCACAGGGTTTTCCTATAATTCACCCCTCCACTTT.

The sample holds one count of this clone. The chain joins TRBV9 to TRBJ2-2, with 9 bases that match TRBD2. CDR3 length: 18 residues. The germline V gene has CDR1 SGDLS and CDR2 YYNGEE. After removal of 4 bases from V and 1 base from J, the junction contained 11 bases not matched to a gene. The CDR3 spells CASSTRRASGVNTGELFF. Written as DNA, the CDR3 is TGTGCCAGCAGCACCCGGAGGGCTAGCGGGGTGAACACCGGGGAGCTGTTTTTT.

This clone has only one observation. The chain employs TRBV5-1 and TRBJ2-3; tentative D call: TRBD2 (9 bases). Germline CDR1 reads SGHRS; CDR2 reads YFSETQ. The germline V and J ends were trimmed by 4 bases and 8 bases, with 20 bases remaining between them. This CDR3 comprises 15 residues. The CDR3 DNA sequence: TGCGCCAGCAGCCCGGCGACTAGCGGACAGGGTACGCAGTATTTT. It yields the protein CASSPATSGQGTQYF.

V gene TRBV5-6 combines with J gene TRBJ1-1; the match to TRBD1 covers 9 bases. The trim removed 4 bases at V and 4 bases at J, leaving 5 bases unmatched. The CDR3 runs to 14 residues. Germline V gene sequence: CDR1 SGHDT, CDR2 YYEEEE. The CDR3 here is CASSPLDRGTEAFF. Written as DNA, the CDR3 is TGTGCCAGCAGCCCACTGGACAGGGGCACTGAAGCTTTCTTT.

This clone was observed a few times. The genes are TRBV5-6 and TRBJ2-3; TRBD1 aligns across 8 bases. Germline CDR1 SGHDT, CDR2 YYEEEE. The J segment lost 0 bases and the V segment lost 4 bases, leaving 7 bases of the junction unmatched. CDR3 length: 16 residues. DNA of the CDR3: TGTGCCAGCAGCCCAGGGGGCTATGGAAGCACAGATACGCAGTATTTT. It is translated as CASSPGGYGSTDTQYF.

The table lists this clone with a count of one. The chain combines TRBV6-5 with TRBJ2-5; TRBD1 is a possible D gene (5 bases). Germline loops: CDR1 MNHEY, CDR2 SVGAGI. CDR3 length equals 15 residues. Trimming took 6 bases from V and 1 from J, leaving 15 bases between them. CDR3 DNA sequence: TGTGCCAGCAGCCCTTCCACAGGACCCCAAGAGACCCAGTACTTC. Translated: CASSPSTGPQETQYF.

This clone occurred once. This sequence joins TRBV27 and TRBJ1-5; 10 bases agree with TRBD1. The germline gives CDR1 MNHEY, CDR2 SMNVEV (reference sequence). The ends lost 5 bases at V and 4 bases at J; junction bases unmatched: 11. The CDR3 contains 17 residues. The CDR3 coding sequence is TGTGCCAGCAGTACCTCCCGACAGGGGGCAGGAAATCAGCCCCAGCATTTT. Translated: CASSTSRQGAGNQPQHF.

The chain links TRBV29-1 to TRBJ1-5; D is possibly TRBD1 (6 bases). This CDR3 region has 16 residues. V dropped 4 bases and J dropped 2 bases, with 18 bases sitting between them. Germline CDR1 is SQVTM and CDR2 is ANQGSEA. In nucleotides, the CDR3 is TGCAGCGTTGTGGACAGTTACTACCGGGGCAATCAGCCCCAGCATTTT. Amino acid sequence: CSVVDSYYRGNQPQHF. The full variable domain, with the rest looked up from reference TRBV29-1 and TRBJ1-5, is SAVISQKPSRDICQRGTSLTIQCQVDSQVTMMFWYRQQPGQSLTLIATANQGSEATYESGFVIDKFPISRPNLTFSTLTVSNMSPEDSSIYLCSVVDSYYRGNQPQHFGDGTRLSIL.

The chain has TRBV5-1 and TRBJ2-7; the match to TRBD2 covers 10 bases. The V gene's germline CDR1 is SGHRS and CDR2 YFSETQ. V trimming: 1 base; J trimming: 6 bases; junction bases outside the gene matches: 7. The CDR3 is made up of 15 amino acids. This CDR3 reads CASSLLAGASGEQYF. In DNA form, the CDR3 reads TGCGCCAGCAGCTTGCTAGCGGGGGCCTCGGGCGAGCAGTACTTC.

This CDR3 reads CASSTQGSSYEQYF. The CDR3 coding sequence is TGTGCCAGCAGCACCCAGGGGAGCTCCTACGAGCAGTACTTC. The chain has TRBV7-2 and TRBJ2-7, with a weak D call TRBD1 (6 bases). CDR1 and CDR2 from the germline V gene are SGHTA and FQGNSA. This CDR3 contains 14 residues. V lost 5 bases to trimming and J lost 0 bases, with 11 bases between them.

The J gene is TRBJ2-7, the V gene TRBV19; 7 bases agree with TRBD1. J lost 2 bases, V lost 2 bases, and 15 bases had no gene match. The CDR3 runs to 18 residues. Per the germline V gene, CDR1 is LNHDA and CDR2 is SQIVND (reference sequence). The CDR3 is CASSIRWDSPFRPYEQYF. The CDR3 DNA reads as TGTGCCAGTAGTATAAGGTGGGACAGCCCTTTTAGACCCTACGAGCAGTACTTC.

This sequence joins TRBV5-6 and TRBJ1-1; D ambiguous. Germline lookup yields CDR1 SGHDT and CDR2 YYEEEE. The CDR3 runs 15 residues. With 0 bases removed from V and 1 base from J, the gap between germline ends came to 10 bases. The CDR3: CASSLASSGNTEAFF. CDR3 bases: TGTGCCAGCAGCTTGGCCTCGTCAGGGAACACTGAAGCTTTCTTT.